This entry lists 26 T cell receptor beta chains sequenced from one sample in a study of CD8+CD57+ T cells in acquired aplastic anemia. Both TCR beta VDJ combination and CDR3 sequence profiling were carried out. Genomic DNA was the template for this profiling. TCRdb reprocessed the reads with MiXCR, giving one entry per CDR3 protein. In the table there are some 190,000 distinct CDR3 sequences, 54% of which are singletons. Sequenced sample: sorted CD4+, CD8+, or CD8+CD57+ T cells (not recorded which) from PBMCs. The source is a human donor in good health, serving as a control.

This CDR3 is CATSDLTSGSPEQFF. DNA for the CDR3: TGTGCCACCAGTGATTTAACTAGCGGGAGCCCTGAGCAGTTCTTC. V gene TRBV24-1 combines with J gene TRBJ2-1; 11 bases agree with TRBD2. CDR1 is KGHDR, CDR2 SFDVKD, per germline. V shed 1 base, J shed 9 bases, and the junction held 4 bases outside the gene matches. The CDR3 loop spans 15 amino acids.

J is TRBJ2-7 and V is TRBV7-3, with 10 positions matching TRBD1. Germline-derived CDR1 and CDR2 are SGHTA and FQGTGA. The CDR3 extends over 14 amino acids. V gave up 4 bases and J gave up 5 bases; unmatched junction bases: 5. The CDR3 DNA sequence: TGTGCCAGCAGCTCGGGACAGGGGATAAACGAGCAGTACTTC. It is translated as CASSSGQGINEQYF. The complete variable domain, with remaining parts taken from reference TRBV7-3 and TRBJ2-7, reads GAGVSQTPSNKVTEKGKYVELRCDPISGHTALYWYRQSLGQGPEFLIYFQGTGAADDSGLPNDRFFAVRPEGSVSTLKIQRTERGDSAVYLCASSSGQGINEQYFGPGTRLTVT.

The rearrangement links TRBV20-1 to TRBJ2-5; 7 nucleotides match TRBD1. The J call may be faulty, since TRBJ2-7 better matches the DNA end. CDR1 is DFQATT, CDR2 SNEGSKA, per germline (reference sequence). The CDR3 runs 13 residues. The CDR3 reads CSARKTGRDEQYF. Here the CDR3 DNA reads TGCAGTGCGCGGAAGACAGGGCGGGACGAGCAGTACTTC.

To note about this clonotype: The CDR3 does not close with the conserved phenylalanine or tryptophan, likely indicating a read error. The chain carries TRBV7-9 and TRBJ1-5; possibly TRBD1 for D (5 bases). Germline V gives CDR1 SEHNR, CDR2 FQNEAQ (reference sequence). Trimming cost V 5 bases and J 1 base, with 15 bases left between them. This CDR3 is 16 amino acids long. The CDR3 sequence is CASSPRGASSNQPQHL. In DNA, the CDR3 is TGTGCCAGCAGCCCGCGCGGGGCGTCGAGCAATCAGCCCCAGCATCTT.

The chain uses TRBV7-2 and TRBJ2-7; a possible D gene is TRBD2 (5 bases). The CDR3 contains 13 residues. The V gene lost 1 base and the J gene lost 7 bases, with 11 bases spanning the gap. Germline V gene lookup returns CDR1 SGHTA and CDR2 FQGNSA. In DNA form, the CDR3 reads TGTGCCAGCAGCTTAGGCGGCCGGGGTGAGCAGTACTTC. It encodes CASSLGGRGEQYF.

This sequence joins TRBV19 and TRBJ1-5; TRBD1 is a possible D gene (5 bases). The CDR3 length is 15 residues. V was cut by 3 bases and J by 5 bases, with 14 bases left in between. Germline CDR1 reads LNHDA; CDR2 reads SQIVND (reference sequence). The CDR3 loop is CASSMDKVHYQPQHF. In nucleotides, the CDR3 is TGTGCCAGTAGTATGGACAAAGTACATTATCAGCCCCAGCATTTT.

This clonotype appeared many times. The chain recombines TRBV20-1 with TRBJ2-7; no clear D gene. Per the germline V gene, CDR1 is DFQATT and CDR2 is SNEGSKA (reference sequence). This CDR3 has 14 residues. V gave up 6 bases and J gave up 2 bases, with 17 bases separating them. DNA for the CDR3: TGCAGTGCGAAGACCCGCCAGGTCGCCTACGAGCAGTACTTC. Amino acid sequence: CSAKTRQVAYEQYF.

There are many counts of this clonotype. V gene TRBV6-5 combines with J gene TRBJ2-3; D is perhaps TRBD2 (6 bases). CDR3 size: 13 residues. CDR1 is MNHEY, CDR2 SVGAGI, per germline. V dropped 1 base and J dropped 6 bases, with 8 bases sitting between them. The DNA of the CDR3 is TGTGCCAGCAGTTACTTACTAGCCGATACGCAGTATTTT. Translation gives CASSYLLADTQYF.

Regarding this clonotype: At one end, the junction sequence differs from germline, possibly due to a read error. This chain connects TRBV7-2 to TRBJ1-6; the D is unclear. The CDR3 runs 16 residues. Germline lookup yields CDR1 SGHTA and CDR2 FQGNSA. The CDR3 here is CASSRAASSYNSPLHF. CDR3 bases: TGTGCCAGCAGCAGGGCGGCGAGCTCCTACAATTCACCCCTCCACTTT.

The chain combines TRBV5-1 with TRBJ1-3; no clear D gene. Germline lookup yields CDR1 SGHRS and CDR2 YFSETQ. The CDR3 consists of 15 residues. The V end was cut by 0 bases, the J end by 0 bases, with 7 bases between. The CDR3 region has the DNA TGCGCCAGCAGCTTGGGGTTTGGCTCTGGAAACACCATATATTTT. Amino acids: CASSLGFGSGNTIYF.

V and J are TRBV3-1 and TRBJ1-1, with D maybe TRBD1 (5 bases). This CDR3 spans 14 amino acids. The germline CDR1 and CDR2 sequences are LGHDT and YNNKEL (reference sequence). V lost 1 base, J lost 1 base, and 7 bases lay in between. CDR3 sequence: CASSQVGANTEAFF. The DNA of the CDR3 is TGTGCCAGCAGCCAAGTCGGGGCGAACACTGAAGCTTTCTTT.

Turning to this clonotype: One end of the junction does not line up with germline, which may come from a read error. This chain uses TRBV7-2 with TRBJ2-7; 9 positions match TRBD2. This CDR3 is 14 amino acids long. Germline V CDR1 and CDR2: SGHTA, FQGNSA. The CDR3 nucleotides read TGCGCCAGCAGGGGCGGACTAGCGAATTACGAGCAGTACTTC. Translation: CASRGGLANYEQYF.

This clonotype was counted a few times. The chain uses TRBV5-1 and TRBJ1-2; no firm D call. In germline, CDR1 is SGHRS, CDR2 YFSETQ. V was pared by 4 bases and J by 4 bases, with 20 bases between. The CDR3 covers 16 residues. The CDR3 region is CASSLGLAVSSYGYTF. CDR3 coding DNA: TGCGCCAGCAGCCTAGGACTAGCGGTAAGCTCCTATGGCTACACCTTC.

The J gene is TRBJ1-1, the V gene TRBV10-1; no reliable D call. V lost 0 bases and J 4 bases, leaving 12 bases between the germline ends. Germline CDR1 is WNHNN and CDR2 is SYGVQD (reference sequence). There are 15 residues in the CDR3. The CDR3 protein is CASSESSVGITEAFF. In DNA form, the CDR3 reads TGCGCCAGCAGTGAGTCGTCGGTAGGCATCACTGAAGCTTTCTTT.

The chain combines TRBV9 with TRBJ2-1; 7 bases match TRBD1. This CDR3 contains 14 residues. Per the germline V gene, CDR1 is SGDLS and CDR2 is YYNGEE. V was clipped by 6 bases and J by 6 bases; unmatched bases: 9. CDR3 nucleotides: TGTGCCAGCAACTACGCGACAGGGACCAATGAGCAGTTCTTC. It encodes CASNYATGTNEQFF.

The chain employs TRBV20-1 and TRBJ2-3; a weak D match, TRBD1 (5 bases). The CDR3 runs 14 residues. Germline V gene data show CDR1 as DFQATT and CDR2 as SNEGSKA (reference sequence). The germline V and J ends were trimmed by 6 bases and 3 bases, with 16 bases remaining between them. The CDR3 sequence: CSASSLGVTDTQYF. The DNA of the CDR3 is TGCAGTGCCAGCAGCTTAGGGGTAACAGATACGCAGTATTTT.

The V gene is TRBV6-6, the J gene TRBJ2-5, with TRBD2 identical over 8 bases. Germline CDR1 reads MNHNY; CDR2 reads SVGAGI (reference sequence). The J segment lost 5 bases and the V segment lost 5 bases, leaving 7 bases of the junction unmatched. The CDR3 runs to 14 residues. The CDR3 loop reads CASSVTTGGETQYF. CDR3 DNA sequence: TGTGCCAGCAGTGTAACGACGGGGGGGGAGACCCAGTACTTC.

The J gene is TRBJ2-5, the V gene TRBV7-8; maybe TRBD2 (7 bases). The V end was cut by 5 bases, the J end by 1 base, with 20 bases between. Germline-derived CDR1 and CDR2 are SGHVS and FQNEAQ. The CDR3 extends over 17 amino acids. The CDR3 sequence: CASSPGGGAGIQETQYF. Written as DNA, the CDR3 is TGTGCCAGCAGCCCAGGTGGGGGGGCGGGGATCCAAGAGACCCAGTACTTC.

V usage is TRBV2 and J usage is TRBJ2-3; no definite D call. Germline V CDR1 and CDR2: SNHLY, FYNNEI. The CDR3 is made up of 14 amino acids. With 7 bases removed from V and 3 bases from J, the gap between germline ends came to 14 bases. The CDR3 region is CASTNAGWTDTQYF. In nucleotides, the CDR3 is TGTGCCAGCACTAACGCAGGATGGACAGATACGCAGTATTTT.

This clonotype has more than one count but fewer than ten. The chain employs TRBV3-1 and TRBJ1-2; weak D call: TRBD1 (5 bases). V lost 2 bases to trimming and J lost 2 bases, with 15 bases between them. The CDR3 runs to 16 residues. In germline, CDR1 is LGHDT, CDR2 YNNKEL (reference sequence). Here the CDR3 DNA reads TGTGCCAGCAGCCAACCTACAGGTCTAGGGAACTATGGCTACACCTTC. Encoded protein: CASSQPTGLGNYGYTF. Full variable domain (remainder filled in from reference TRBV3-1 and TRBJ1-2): DTAVSQTPKYLVTQMGNDKSIKCEQNLGHDTMYWYKQDSKKFLKIMFSYNNKELIINETVPNRFSPKSPDKAHLNLHINSLELGDSAVYFCASSQPTGLGNYGYTFGSGTRLTVV.

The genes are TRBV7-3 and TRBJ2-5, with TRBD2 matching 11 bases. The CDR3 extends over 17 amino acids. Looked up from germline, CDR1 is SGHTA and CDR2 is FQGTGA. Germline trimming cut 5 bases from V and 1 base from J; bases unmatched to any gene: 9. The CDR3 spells CASSQWGLAVSQETQYF. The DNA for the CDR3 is TGTGCCAGCAGCCAGTGGGGACTAGCGGTATCCCAAGAGACCCAGTACTTC.

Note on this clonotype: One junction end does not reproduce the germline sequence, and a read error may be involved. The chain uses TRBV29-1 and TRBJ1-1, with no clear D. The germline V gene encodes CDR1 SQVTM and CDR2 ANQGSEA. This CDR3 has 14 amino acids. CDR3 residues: CSVVNGVQNTEAFF. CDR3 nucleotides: TGCAGCGTAGTAAACGGTGTACAGAACACTGAAGCTTTCTTC. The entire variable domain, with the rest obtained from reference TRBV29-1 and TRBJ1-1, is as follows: SAVISQKPSRDICQRGTSLTIQCQVDSQVTMMFWYRQQPGQSLTLIATANQGSEATYESGFVIDKFPISRPNLTFSTLTVSNMSPEDSSIYLCSVVNGVQNTEAFFGQGTRLTVV.

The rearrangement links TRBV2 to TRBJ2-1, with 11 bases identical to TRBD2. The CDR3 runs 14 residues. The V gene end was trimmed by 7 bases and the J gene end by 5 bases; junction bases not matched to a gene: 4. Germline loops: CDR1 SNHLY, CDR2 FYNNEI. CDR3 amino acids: CASTGTSGNNEQFF. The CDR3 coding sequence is TGTGCCAGCACCGGGACTAGCGGAAACAATGAGCAGTTCTTC. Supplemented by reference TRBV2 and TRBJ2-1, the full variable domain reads EPEVTQTPSHQVTQMGQEVILRCVPISNHLYFYWYRQILGQKVEFLVSFYNNEISEKSEIFDDQFSVERPDGSNFTLKIRSTKLEDSAMYFCASTGTSGNNEQFFGPGTRLTVL.

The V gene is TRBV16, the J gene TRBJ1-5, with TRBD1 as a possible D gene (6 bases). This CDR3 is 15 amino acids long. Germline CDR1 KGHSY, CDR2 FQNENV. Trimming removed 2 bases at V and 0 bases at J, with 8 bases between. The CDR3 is CASSQRQVSNQPQHF. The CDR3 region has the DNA TGTGCCAGCAGCCAACGACAGGTTAGCAATCAGCCCCAGCATTTT.

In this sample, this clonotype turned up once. In DNA, the CDR3 is TGTGCCAGCAGATCCCTGGACAGGGCTAATGGCTACACCTTC. Protein: CASRSLDRANGYTF. The rearrangement links TRBV2 to TRBJ1-2, with 8 nucleotides matching TRBD1. This CDR3 is built from 14 residues. The trim removed 6 bases at V and 6 bases at J, leaving 9 bases unmatched. The germline V gene has CDR1 SNHLY and CDR2 FYNNEI.

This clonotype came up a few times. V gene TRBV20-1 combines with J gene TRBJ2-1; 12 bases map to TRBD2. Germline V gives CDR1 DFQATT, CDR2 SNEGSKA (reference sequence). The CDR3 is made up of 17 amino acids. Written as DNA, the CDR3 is TGCATGATTAGGTGGCTAGCGGGGGGGAGCTCCTACAATGAGCAGTTCTTC. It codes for CMIRWLAGGSSYNEQFF.